The 5 T cell receptor beta chains presented below share a single source sample, sequenced in a study of shared clonotypes between healthy human individuals. Generated by immunoSEQ multiplex PCR, the TCRdb table keeps only in-frame clones and is missing some. The sample yields roughly 2.2 million clones, 90% to 95% seen once. The sample taken for sequencing was naive CD4+ T cells from PBMCs. Subset reported: CD45RA+ positively selected. The receptors here all came from a man between 18 and 35 years old in good health. Some clones in this sample may be carry-over from other donors' samples.

V is TRBV6-5 and J is TRBJ2-1; 9 bases are a match to TRBD2. Germline CDR1 and CDR2: MNHEY and SVGAGI. This CDR3 contains 16 residues. V was clipped by 2 bases and J by 10 bases; unmatched bases: 12. This CDR3 is CASSYLSVAGEEEQFF. CDR3 bases: TGTGCCAGCAGTTACCTCTCTGTAGCGGGAGAGGAGGAGCAGTTCTTC.

J is TRBJ2-1 and V is TRBV19; D perhaps matches TRBD2 (6 bases). The CDR3 is 14 amino acids. The ends were cut back, 3 bases at V and 3 bases at J, with 9 bases in the middle. Looked up from germline, CDR1 is LNHDA and CDR2 is SQIVND (reference sequence). CDR3 DNA: TGTGCCAGTAGTATGAGCGGGCGCTACAATGAGCAGTTCTTC. Residues: CASSMSGRYNEQFF. The variable domain in full, with the rest retrieved from reference TRBV19 and TRBJ2-1, is DGGITQSPKYLFRKEGQNVTLSCEQNLNHDAMYWYRQDPGQGLRLIYYSQIVNDFQKGDIAEGYSVSREKKESFPLTVTSAQKNPTAFYLCASSMSGRYNEQFFGPGTRLTVL.

The rearrangement links TRBV7-8 to TRBJ1-5, with D possibly TRBD1 on 5 matching bases. CDR1 and CDR2 (germline): SGHVS, FQNEAQ. Trimming removed 1 base at V and 12 bases at J, with 16 bases between. There are 14 residues in the CDR3. CDR3 bases: TGTGCCAGCAGCTTAGAGCCCACGACAGTAGTCCAGCATTTT. It specifies CASSLEPTTVVQHF. Full variable domain (outside the CDR3, taken from reference TRBV7-8 and TRBJ1-5): GAGVSQSPRYKVAKRGQDVALRCDPISGHVSLFWYQQALGQGPEFLTYFQNEAQLDKSGLPSDRFFAERPEGSVSTLKIQRTQQEDSAVYLCASSLEPTTVVQHFGDGTRLSIL.

The chain couples TRBV6-5 to TRBJ2-1; D is undetermined. Germline assignment: CDR1 MNHEY and CDR2 SVGAGI. The V gene lost 4 bases and the J gene lost 1 base, with 11 bases spanning the gap. The CDR3 has 15 residues. DNA of the CDR3: TGTGCCAGCAGTTCGTTCTCCAGATCCTACAATGAGCAGTTCTTC. Its protein is CASSSFSRSYNEQFF.

The chain has TRBV28 and TRBJ2-7, with 7 bases fitting TRBD2. The junction had 9 bases not matched to a gene; V was cut back by 5 bases and J by 2 bases. CDR1 is MDHEN and CDR2 is SYDVKM in the germline V gene. The CDR3 runs to 15 residues. The CDR3 here is CASSPGGSTAYEQYF. The CDR3 bases are TGTGCCAGCAGTCCGGGCGGGAGTACCGCCTACGAGCAGTACTTC.